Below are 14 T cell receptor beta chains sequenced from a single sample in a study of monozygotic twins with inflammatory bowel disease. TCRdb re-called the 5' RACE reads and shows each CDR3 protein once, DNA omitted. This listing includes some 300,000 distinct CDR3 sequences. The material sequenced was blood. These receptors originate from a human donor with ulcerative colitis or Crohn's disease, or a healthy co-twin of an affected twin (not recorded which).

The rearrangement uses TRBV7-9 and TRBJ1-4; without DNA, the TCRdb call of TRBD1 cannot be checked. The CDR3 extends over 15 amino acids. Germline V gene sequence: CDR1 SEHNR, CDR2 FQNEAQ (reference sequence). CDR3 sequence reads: CASSSRGDTNEKLFF.

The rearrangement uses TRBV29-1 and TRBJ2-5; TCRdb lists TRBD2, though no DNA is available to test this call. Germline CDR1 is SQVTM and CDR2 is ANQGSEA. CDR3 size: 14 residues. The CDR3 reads CSAPSAGVRETQYF.

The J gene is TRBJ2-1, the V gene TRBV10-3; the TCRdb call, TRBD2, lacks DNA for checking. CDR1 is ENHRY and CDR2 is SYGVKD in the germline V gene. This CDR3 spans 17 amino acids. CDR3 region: CAISGGVGGPRGNEQFF.

The CDR3 here is CASSARLRGRAQETQYF. The chain uses TRBV7-8 and TRBJ2-5; the TCRdb D gene call, TRBD1, has no DNA to confirm it. Germline assignment: CDR1 SGHVS and CDR2 FQNEAQ. The CDR3 spans 17 residues.

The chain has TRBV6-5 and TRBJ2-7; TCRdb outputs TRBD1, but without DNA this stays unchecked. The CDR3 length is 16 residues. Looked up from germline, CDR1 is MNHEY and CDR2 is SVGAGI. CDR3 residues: CASSYSGRQVTYEQYF.

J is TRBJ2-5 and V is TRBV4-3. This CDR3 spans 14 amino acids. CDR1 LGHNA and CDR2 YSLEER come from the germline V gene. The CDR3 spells CASSHSEGLETQYF.

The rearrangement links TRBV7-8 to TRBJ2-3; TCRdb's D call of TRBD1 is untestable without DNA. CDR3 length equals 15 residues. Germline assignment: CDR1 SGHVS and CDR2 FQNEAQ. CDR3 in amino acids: CASSPTSGGRDTQYF.

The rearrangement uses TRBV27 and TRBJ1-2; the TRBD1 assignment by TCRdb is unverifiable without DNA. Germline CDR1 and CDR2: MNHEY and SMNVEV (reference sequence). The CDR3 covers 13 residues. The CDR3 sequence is CASSSGQGHGYTF.

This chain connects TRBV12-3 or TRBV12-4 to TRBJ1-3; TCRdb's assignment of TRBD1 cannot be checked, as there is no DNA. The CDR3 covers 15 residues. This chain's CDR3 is CASSYTGFYGNTIYF.

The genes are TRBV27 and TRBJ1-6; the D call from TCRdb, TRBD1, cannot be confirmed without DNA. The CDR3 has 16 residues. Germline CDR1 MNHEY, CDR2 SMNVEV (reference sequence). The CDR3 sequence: CASSLQGNSYNSPLHF.

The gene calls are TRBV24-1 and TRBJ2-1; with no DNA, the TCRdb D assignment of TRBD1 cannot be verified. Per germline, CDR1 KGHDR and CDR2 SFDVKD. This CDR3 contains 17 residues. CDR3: CATSDPGLGLGSNEQFF.

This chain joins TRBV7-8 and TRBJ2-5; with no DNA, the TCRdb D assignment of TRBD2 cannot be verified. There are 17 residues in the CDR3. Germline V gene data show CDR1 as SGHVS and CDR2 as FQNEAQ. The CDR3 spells CASSYGTAGGYQETQYF.

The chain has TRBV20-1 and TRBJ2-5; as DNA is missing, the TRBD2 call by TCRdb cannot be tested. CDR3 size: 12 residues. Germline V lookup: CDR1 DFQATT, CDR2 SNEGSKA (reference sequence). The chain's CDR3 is CSVLGWAETQYF.

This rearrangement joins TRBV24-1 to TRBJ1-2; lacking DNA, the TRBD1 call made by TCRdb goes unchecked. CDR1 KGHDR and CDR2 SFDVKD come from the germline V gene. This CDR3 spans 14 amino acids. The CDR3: CATSSGQGNYGYTF.